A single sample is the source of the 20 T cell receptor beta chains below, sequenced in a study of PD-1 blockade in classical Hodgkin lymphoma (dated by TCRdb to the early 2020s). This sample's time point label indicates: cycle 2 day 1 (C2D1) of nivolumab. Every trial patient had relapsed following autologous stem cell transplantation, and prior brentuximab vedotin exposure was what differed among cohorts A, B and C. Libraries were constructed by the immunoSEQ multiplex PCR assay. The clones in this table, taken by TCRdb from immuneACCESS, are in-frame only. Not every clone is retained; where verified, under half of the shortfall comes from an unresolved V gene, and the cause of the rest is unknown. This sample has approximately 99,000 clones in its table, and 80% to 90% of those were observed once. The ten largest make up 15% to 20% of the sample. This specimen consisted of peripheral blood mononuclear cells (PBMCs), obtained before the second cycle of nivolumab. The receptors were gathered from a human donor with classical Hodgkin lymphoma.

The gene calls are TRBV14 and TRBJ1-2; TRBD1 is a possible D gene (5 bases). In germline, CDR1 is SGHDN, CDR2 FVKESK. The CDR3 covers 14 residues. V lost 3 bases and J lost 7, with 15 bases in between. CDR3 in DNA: TGTGCCAGCAGCCACGTAGTCGGGGCGTTTGGCTACACCTTC. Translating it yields CASSHVVGAFGYTF.

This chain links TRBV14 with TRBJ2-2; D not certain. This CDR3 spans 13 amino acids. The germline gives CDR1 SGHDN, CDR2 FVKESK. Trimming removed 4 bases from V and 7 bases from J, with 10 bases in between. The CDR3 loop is CASSLLGFGELFF. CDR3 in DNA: TGTGCCAGCAGCCTATTGGGTTTCGGGGAGCTGTTTTTT.

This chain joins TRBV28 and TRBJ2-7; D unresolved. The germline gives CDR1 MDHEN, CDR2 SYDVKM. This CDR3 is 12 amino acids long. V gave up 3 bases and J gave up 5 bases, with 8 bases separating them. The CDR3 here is CASSFFLDEQYF. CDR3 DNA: TGTGCCAGCAGTTTTTTTCTTGACGAGCAGTACTTC.

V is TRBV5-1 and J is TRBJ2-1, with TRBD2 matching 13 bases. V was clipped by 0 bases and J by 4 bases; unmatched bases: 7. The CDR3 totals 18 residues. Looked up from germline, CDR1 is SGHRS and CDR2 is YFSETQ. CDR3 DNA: TGCGCCAGCAGCTTGGCGGCCTTACTAGCGGGAGGGTACAATGAGCAGTTCTTC. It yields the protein CASSLAALLAGGYNEQFF.

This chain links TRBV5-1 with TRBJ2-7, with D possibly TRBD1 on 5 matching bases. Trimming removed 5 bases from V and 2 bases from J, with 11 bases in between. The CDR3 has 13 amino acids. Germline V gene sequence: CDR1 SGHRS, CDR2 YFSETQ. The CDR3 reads CASRMTATYEQYF. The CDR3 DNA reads TGCGCCAGCAGAATGACAGCCACCTACGAGCAGTACTTC.

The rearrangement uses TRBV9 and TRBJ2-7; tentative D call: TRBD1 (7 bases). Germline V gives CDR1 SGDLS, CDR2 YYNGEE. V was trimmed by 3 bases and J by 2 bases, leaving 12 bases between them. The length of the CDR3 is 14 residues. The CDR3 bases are TGTGCCAGCAGCGCGGGGGACAGCCCCTACGAGCAGTACTTC. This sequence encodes CASSAGDSPYEQYF.

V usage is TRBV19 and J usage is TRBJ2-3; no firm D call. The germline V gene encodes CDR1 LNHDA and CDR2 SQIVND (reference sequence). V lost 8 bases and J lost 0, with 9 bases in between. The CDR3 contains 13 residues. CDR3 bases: TGTGCCAGTTCCCGGCAAAGCACAGATACGCAGTATTTT. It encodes CASSRQSTDTQYF.

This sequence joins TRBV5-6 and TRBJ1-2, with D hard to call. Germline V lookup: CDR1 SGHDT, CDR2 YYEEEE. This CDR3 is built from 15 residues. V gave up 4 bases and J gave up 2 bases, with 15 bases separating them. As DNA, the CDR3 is TGTGCCAGCAGCGCTGCCGTAAGCGGAAACTATGGCTACACCTTC. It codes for CASSAAVSGNYGYTF.

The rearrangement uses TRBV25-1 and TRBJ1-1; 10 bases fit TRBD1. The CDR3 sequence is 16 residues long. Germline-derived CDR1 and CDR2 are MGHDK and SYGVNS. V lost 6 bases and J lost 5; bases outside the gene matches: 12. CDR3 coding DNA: TGTGCCAGCAGCGACGGGAGGGACAGGGGAAGGACTGAAGCTTTCTTT. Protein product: CASSDGRDRGRTEAFF. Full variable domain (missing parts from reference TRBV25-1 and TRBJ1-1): EADIYQTPRYLVIGTGKKITLECSQTMGHDKMYWYQQDPGMELHLIHYSYGVNSTEKGDLSSESTVSRIRTEHFPLTLESARPSHTSQYLCASSDGRDRGRTEAFFGQGTRLTVV.

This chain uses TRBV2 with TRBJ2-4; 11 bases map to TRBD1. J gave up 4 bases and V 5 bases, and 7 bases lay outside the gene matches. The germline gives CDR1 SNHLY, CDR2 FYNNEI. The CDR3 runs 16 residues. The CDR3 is CASSPGTGGSKNIQYF. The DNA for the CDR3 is TGTGCCAGCAGTCCTGGGACAGGGGGTAGTAAAAACATTCAGTACTTC.

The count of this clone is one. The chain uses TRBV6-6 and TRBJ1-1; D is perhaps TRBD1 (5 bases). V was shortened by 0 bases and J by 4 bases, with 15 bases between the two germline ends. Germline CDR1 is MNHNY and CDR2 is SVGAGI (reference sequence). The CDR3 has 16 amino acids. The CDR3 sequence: CASSYSRQPFFTEAFF. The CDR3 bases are TGTGCCAGCAGTTACTCGAGACAGCCCTTTTTCACTGAAGCTTTCTTT.

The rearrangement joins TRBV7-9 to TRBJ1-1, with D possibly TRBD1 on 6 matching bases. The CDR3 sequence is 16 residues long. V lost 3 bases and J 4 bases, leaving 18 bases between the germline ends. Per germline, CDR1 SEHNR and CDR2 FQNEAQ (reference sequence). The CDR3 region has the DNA TGTGCCAGCAGCTTCCAAAGACAGGTTCGGGGCACTGAAGCTTTCTTT. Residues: CASSFQRQVRGTEAFF.

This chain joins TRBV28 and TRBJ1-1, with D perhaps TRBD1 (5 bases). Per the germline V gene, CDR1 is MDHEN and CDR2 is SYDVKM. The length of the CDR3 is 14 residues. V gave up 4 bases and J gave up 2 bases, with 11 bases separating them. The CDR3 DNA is TGTGCCAGCAGTTGGGGACGAGCTAACACTGAAGCTTTCTTT. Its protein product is CASSWGRANTEAFF.

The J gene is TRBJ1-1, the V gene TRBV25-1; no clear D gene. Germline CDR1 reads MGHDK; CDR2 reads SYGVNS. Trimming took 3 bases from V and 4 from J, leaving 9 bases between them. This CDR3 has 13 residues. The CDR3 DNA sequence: TGTGCCAGCAGTGAGAGGGTGGTCACTGAAGCTTTCTTT. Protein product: CASSERVVTEAFF.

The CDR3 protein is CASSSRANEQFF. Written as DNA, the CDR3 is TGTGCCAGCAGTTCCCGAGCCAATGAGCAGTTCTTC. The chain combines TRBV6-6 with TRBJ2-1; D ambiguous. Per germline, CDR1 MNHNY and CDR2 SVGAGI (reference sequence). The ends were cut back, 4 bases at V and 6 bases at J, with 7 bases in the middle. The CDR3 is 12 residues long.

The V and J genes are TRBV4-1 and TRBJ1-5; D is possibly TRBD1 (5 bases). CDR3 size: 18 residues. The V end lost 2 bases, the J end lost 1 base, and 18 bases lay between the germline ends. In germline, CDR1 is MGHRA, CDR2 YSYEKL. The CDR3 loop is CASSQLLMGPMSNQPQHF. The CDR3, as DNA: TGCGCCAGCAGCCAACTTTTAATGGGACCGATGAGCAATCAGCCCCAGCATTTT.

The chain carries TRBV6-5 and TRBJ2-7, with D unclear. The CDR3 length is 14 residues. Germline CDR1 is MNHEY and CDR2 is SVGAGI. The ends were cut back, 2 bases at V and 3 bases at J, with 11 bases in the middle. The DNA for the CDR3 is TGTGCCAGCAGTTACACGGCTCAGCGCTACGAGCAGTACTTC. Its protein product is CASSYTAQRYEQYF.

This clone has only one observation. Here the CDR3 reads CASVPSAGYGYTF. The CDR3 nucleotides read TGTGCCAGCGTGCCTTCCGCCGGCTATGGCTACACCTTC. This chain uses TRBV5-4 with TRBJ1-2, with no clear D. The germline CDR1 and CDR2 sequences are SGHNT and YYREEE (reference sequence). The CDR3 totals 13 residues. Between the trimmed V and J ends, which lost 7 bases and 4 bases, there was a span of 14 bases.

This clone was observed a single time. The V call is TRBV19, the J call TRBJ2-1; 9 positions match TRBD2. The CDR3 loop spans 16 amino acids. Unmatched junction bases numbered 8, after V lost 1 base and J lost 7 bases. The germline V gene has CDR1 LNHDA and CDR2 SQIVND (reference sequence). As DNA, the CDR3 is TGTGCCAGTAGTATAGTCGCTAGCGGGATCCAGAATGAGCAGTTCTTC. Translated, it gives CASSIVASGIQNEQFF. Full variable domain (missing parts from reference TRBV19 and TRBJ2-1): DGGITQSPKYLFRKEGQNVTLSCEQNLNHDAMYWYRQDPGQGLRLIYYSQIVNDFQKGDIAEGYSVSREKKESFPLTVTSAQKNPTAFYLCASSIVASGIQNEQFFGPGTRLTVL.

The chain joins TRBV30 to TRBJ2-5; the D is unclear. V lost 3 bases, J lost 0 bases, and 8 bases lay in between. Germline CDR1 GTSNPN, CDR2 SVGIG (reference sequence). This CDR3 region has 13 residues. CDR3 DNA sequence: TGTGCCTGGAGAAGGAGAAACCAAGAGACCCAGTACTTC. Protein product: CAWRRRNQETQYF.